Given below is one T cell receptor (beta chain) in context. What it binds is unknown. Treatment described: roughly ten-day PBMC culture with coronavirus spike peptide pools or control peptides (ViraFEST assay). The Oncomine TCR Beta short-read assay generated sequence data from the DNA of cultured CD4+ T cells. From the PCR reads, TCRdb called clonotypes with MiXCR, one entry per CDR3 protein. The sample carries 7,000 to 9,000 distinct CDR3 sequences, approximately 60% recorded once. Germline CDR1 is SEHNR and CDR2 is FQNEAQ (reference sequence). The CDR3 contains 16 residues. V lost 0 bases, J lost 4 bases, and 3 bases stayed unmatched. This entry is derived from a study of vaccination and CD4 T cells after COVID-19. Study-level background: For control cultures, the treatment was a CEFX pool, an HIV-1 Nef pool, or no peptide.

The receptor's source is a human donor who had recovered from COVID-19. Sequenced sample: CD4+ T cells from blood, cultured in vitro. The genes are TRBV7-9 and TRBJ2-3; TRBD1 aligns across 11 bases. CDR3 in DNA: TGTGCCAGCAGCTTAGCGTGGGGACAGGGGGCAGATACGCAGTATTTT. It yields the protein CASSLAWGQGADTQYF.